Following are 2 T cell receptor beta chains from one sample sequenced in a study of identical twins. TCRdb recomputed calls from the 5' RACE reads with MiXCR, one row per CDR3 protein. The data hold some 660,000 distinct CDR3 sequences, with 8.6% observed a single time. These data also featured in a second study, about yellow fever vaccine responses in identical twins.

The sequenced sample was PBMCs. All receptors come from a woman aged 18 to 35 in good health.

This clonotype has a handful of counts. The gene calls are TRBV24-1 and TRBJ1-1; D unclear. V lost 0 bases to trimming and J lost 8 bases, with 3 bases between them. Germline V gene lookup returns CDR1 KGHDR and CDR2 SFDVKD. CDR3 length: 11 amino acids. The CDR3 protein is CATSDLQEAFF. The CDR3, as DNA: TGTGCCACCAGTGATTTGCAAGAAGCTTTCTTT.

The gene calls are TRBV7-2 and TRBJ2-3; D not certain. Trimming cost V 2 bases and J 6 bases, with 12 bases left between them. The CDR3 runs 14 residues. Germline assignment: CDR1 SGHTA and CDR2 FQGNSA. The CDR3 protein is CASSLMLVRDTQYF. The DNA for the CDR3 is TGTGCCAGCAGCTTAATGCTAGTACGGGATACGCAGTATTTT.